Following are 5 T cell receptor beta chains from one sample sequenced in a study of blood T cells in healthy people across ages (dated by TCRdb to the mid-2010s). The library was generated by 5' RACE. Sequencing was carried out with an Illumina HiSeq 2500. A second PCR of roughly 7 to 11 cycles was performed with a sample-barcoded 5' primer and a J-beta primer mix. TCRdb reprocessing: public reads trimmed at Q25 with fastp, clones called with MiXCR, in-frame beta chains kept. Every entry covers one CDR3 protein and lists the most common genes and DNA from its rows. Present in this sample are approximately 1.5 million distinct CDR3 sequences, roughly 43% of which were seen just once. The ten largest clones add up to more than 4% of the sample. The specimen sequenced was blood. The source of these receptors is a woman aged 18-29 years in good health.

CDR3 region: CSARPQSSYEQYF. CDR3 nucleotides: TGCAGTGCTAGACCCCAGAGCTCCTACGAGCAGTACTTC. V and J are TRBV20-1 and TRBJ2-7, with D unresolved. V lost 2 bases and J 0 bases, leaving 8 bases between the germline ends. CDR1 is DFQATT, CDR2 SNEGSKA, per germline (reference sequence). This CDR3 spans 13 amino acids.

The gene calls are TRBV7-2 and TRBJ2-2, with 7 bases fitting TRBD1. From germline, CDR1 is SGHTA and CDR2 FQGNSA. The trim removed 5 bases at V and 7 bases at J, leaving 7 bases unmatched. The CDR3 is made up of 14 amino acids. The CDR3 here is CASSARQGNGELFF. In DNA form, the CDR3 reads TGTGCCAGCAGCGCACGACAGGGAAACGGGGAGCTGTTTTTT.

The gene calls are TRBV12-3 or TRBV12-4 and TRBJ2-7, with unresolved D. V shed 3 bases and J shed 7 bases, with 13 bases lying between them. There are 13 residues in the CDR3. CDR3: CASSFGRIEEQYF. As DNA, the CDR3 is TGTGCCAGCAGTTTTGGCAGAATCGAGGAGCAGTACTTC.

This chain connects TRBV3-1 to TRBJ2-3; a weak D match, TRBD1 (5 bases). Trimming removed 4 bases at V and 4 bases at J, with 6 bases between. Germline lookup yields CDR1 LGHDT and CDR2 YNNKEL (reference sequence). The CDR3 has 12 residues. The CDR3 DNA follows: TGTGCCAGCAGCCGACAGCCAGATACGCAGTATTTT. The encoded protein is CASSRQPDTQYF.

In DNA, the CDR3 is TGTGCCAGCTCACCACCACGGACCACTGAAGCTTTCTTT. This translates into CASSPPRTTEAFF. This rearrangement joins TRBV18 to TRBJ1-1; D call uncertain. The CDR3 runs 13 residues. V lost 0 bases to trimming and J lost 4 bases, with 6 bases between them. Germline-derived CDR1 and CDR2 are KGHSH and LQKENI.